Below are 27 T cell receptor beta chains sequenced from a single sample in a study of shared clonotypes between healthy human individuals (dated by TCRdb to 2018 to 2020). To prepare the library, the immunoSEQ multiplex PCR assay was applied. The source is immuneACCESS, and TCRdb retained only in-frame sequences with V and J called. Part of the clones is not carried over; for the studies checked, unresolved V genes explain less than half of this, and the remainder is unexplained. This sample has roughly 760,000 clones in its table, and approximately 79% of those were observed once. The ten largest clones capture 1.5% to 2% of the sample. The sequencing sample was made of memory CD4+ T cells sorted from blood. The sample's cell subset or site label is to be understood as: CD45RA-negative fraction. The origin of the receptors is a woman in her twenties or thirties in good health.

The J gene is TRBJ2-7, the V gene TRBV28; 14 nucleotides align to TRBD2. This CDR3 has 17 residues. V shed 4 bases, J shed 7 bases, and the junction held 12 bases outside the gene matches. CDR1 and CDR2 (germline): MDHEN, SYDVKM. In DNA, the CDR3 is TGTGCCAGCAGTTATCGGGGACTAGCGGGAGTGGCCTGGGAGCAGTACTTC. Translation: CASSYRGLAGVAWEQYF.

The CDR3 here is CASSRISGSATDTQYF. CDR3 in DNA: TGCGCCAGCAGCCGGATTAGCGGGAGTGCGACAGATACGCAGTATTTT. V usage is TRBV4-1 and J usage is TRBJ2-3, with TRBD2 identical over 9 bases. The CDR3 contains 16 residues. From germline, CDR1 is MGHRA and CDR2 YSYEKL. Trimming cost V 4 bases and J 3 bases; bases outside gene matches: 8.

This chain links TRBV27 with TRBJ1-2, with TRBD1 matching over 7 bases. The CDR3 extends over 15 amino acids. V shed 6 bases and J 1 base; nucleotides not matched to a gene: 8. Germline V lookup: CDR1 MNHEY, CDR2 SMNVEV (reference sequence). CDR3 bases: TGTGCCAGCAGCCGGACAGGCTTCAATAACTATGGCTACACCTTC. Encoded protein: CASSRTGFNNYGYTF.

The CDR3 DNA reads as TGTGCCAGCAGCTTACGGCGGGGGCCCTACAATGAGCAGTTCTTC. It specifies CASSLRRGPYNEQFF. The genes are TRBV7-6 and TRBJ2-1; tentatively, D is TRBD2 (7 bases). CDR1 is SGHVS and CDR2 is FNYEAQ in the germline V gene. The CDR3 extends over 15 amino acids. Trimming shortened V by 2 bases and J by 2 bases, and 10 bases separated the two germline ends.

CDR3 sequence (DNA): TGTGCCAGCAGCTTAACAGGGGGGGGCACTGAAGCTTTCTTT. Translation gives CASSLTGGGTEAFF. This sequence joins TRBV7-6 and TRBJ1-1; 8 bases map to TRBD1. The CDR3 spans 14 residues. CDR1 and CDR2 (germline): SGHVS, FNYEAQ. After removal of 2 bases from V and 4 bases from J, the junction contained 3 bases not matched to a gene.

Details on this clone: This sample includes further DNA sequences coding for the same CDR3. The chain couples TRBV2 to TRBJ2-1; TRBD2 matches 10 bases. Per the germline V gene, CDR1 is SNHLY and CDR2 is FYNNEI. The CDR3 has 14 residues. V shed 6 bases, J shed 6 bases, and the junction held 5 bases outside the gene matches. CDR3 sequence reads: CASSLLAGVNEQFF. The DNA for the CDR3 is TGTGCCAGCAGCTTGCTAGCGGGAGTCAATGAGCAGTTCTTC.

CDR3 sequence (DNA): TGTGCCAGCAGTTCCGAGGGTAGGGCTAATCAGCCCCAGCATTTT. Protein product: CASSSEGRANQPQHF. V usage is TRBV27 and J usage is TRBJ1-5; unclear D gene. Trimming stripped 4 bases from V and 4 bases from J, with 14 bases between. The CDR3 consists of 15 residues. Germline V gives CDR1 MNHEY, CDR2 SMNVEV (reference sequence).

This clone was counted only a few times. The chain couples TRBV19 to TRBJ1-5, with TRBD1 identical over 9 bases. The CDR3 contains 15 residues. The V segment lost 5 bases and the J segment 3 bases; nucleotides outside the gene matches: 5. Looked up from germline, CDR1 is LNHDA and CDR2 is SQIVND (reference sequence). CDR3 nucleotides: TGTGCCAGTAGTGCGGGACAGGGCCTCAATCAGCCCCAGCATTTT. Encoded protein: CASSAGQGLNQPQHF.

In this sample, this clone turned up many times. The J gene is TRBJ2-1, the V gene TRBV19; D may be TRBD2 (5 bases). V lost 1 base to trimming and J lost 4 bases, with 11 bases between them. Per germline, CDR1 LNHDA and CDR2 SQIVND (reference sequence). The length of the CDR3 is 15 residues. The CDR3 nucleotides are TGTGCCAGTAGTATAGTTCTAGCAGCTTACAATGAGCAGTTCTTC. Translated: CASSIVLAAYNEQFF.

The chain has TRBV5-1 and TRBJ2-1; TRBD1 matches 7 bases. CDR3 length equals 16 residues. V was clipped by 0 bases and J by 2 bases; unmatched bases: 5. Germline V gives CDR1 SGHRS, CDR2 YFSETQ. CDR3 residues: CASSLVRQGAYNEQFF. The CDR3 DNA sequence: TGCGCCAGCAGCTTGGTTCGGCAGGGGGCCTACAATGAGCAGTTCTTC. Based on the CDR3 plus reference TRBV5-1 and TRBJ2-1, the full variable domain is KAGVTQTPRYLIKTRGQQVTLSCSPISGHRSVSWYQQTPGQGLQFLFEYFSETQRNKGNFPGRFSGRQFSNSRSEMNVSTLELGDSALYLCASSLVRQGAYNEQFFGPGTRLTVL.

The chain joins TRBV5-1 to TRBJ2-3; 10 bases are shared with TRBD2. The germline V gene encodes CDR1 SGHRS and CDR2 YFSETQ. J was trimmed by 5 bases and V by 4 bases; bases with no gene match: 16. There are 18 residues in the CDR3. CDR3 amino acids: CASSHLPGASGSGDTQYF. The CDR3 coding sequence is TGCGCCAGCAGCCATTTACCCGGGGCTAGCGGGAGTGGAGATACGCAGTATTTT.

The CDR3 is CASNQRPVPQYF. The DNA of the CDR3 is TGTGCCAGCAACCAGCGTCCTGTGCCCCAGTACTTC. The chain combines TRBV5-8 with TRBJ2-5; D gene uncertain. The germline CDR1 and CDR2 sequences are SGHTS and YDEGEE. V lost 6 bases, J lost 9 bases, and 15 bases lay in between. The CDR3 is made up of 12 amino acids.

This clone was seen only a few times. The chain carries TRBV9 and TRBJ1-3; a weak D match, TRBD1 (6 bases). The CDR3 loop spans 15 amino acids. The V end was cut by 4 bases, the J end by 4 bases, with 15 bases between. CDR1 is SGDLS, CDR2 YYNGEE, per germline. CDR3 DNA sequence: TGTGCCAGCAGCTTGGGACACCAACAAGGAAACACCATATATTTT. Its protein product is CASSLGHQQGNTIYF.

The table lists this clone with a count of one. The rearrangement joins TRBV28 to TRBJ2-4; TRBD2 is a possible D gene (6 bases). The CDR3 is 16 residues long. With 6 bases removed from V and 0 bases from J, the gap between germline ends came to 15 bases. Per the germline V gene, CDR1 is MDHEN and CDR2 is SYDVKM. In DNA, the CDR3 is TGTGCCAGCAGCACTAGACTAGGCCTAGCCAAAAACATTCAGTACTTC. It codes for CASSTRLGLAKNIQYF.

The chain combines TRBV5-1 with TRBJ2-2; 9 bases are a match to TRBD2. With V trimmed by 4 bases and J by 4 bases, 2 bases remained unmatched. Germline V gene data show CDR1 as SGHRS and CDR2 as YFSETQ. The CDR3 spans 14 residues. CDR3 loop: CASSISGGTGELFF. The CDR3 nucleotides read TGCGCCAGCAGCATTAGCGGGGGCACCGGGGAGCTGTTTTTT.

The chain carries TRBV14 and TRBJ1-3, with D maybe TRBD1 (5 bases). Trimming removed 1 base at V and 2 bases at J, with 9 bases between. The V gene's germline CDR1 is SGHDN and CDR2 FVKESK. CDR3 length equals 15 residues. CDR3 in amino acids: CASSQVRVPGNTIYF. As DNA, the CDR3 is TGTGCCAGCAGCCAAGTCAGGGTCCCTGGAAACACCATATATTTT.

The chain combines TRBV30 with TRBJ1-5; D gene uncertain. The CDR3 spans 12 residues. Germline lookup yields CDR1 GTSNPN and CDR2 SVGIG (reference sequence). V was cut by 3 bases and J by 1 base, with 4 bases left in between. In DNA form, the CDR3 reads TGTGCCTGGAGAGGGAGCAATCAGCCCCAGCATTTT. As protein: CAWRGSNQPQHF.

CDR3 DNA: TGCGCCAGCAGTGAGTCAGGCCAAAACATTCAGTACTTC. Translated, it gives CASSESGQNIQYF. This sequence joins TRBV10-1 and TRBJ2-4; D is ambiguous. Germline CDR1 reads WNHNN; CDR2 reads SYGVQD (reference sequence). Trimming cost V 0 bases and J 5 bases, with 5 bases left between them. The CDR3 runs 13 residues.

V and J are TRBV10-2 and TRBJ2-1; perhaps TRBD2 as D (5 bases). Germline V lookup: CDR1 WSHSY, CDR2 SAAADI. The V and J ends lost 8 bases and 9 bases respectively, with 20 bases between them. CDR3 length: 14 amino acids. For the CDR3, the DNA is TGCGCCAGCGGTGGTTCGGTCCTCGGAGGTGAGCAGTTCTTC. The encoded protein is CASGGSVLGGEQFF.

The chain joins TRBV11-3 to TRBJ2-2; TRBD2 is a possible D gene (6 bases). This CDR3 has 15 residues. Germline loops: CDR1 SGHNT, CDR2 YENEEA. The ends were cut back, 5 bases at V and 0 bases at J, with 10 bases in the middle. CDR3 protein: CASSPPGANTGELFF. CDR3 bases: TGTGCCAGCAGCCCGCCGGGGGCGAACACCGGGGAGCTGTTTTTT.

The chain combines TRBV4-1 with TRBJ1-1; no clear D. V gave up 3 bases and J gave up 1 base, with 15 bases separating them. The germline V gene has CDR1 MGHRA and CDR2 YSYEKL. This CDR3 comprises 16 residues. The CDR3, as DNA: TGCGCCAGCAGCCACCCCGGCAGGTCAGGGAACACTGAAGCTTTCTTT. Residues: CASSHPGRSGNTEAFF.

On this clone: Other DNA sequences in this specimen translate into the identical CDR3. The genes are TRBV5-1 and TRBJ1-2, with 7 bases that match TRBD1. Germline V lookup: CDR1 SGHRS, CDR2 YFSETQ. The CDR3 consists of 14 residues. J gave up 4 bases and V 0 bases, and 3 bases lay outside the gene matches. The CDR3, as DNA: TGCGCCAGCAGCTTGGGACAGGGAGTCTATGGCTACACCTTC. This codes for CASSLGQGVYGYTF. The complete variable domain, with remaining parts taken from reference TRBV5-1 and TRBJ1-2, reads KAGVTQTPRYLIKTRGQQVTLSCSPISGHRSVSWYQQTPGQGLQFLFEYFSETQRNKGNFPGRFSGRQFSNSRSEMNVSTLELGDSALYLCASSLGQGVYGYTFGSGTRLTVV.

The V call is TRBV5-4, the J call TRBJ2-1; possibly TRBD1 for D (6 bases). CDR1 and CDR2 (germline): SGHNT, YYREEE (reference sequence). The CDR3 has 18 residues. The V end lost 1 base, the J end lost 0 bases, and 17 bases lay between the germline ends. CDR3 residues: CASSLPGAAVSSYNEQFF. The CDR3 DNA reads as TGTGCCAGCAGCTTGCCAGGGGCCGCGGTAAGCTCCTACAATGAGCAGTTCTTC.

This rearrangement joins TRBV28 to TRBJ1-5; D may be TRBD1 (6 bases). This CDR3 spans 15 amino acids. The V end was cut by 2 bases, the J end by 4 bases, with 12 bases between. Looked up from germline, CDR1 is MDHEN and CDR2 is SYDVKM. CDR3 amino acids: CASSLTGHPNQPQHF. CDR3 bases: TGTGCCAGCAGTTTAACGGGACATCCTAATCAGCCCCAGCATTTT. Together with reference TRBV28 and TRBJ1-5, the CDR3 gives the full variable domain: DVKVTQSSRYLVKRTGEKVFLECVQDMDHENMFWYRQDPGLGLRLIYFSYDVKMKEKGDIPEGYSVSREKKERFSLILESASTNQTSMYLCASSLTGHPNQPQHFGDGTRLSIL.

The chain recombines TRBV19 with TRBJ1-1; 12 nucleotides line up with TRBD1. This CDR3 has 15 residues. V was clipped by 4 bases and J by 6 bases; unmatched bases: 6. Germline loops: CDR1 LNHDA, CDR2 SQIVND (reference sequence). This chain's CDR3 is CASSTGTGGWSEAFF. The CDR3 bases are TGTGCCAGTAGTACCGGGACAGGGGGCTGGTCTGAAGCTTTCTTT.

Written as DNA, the CDR3 is TGTGCCAGCGGGGCGGCCGGAGCATACGAGCAGTACTTC. Translating it yields CASGAAGAYEQYF. The gene calls are TRBV2 and TRBJ2-7; possibly TRBD1 for D (5 bases). The CDR3 loop spans 13 amino acids. V was clipped by 8 bases and J by 4 bases, with 15 bases between them. Germline V gene lookup returns CDR1 SNHLY and CDR2 FYNNEI.

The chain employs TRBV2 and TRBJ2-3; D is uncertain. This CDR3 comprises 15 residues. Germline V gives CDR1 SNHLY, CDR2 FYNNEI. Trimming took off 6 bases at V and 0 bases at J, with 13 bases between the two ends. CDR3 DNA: TGTGCCAGCAGGACCTGGGCGTCTAGCACAGATACGCAGTATTTT. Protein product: CASRTWASSTDTQYF.